Below, 28 T cell receptor beta chains from the same sample are listed, as sequenced in a study of blood T cell repertoires in COVID-19. The table came from immunoSEQ multiplex PCR; TCRdb's copy has only in-frame clones and leaves some out. The data show about 260,000 clones, more than 75% seen once. The sample taken for sequencing was peripheral blood. These receptor sequences come from a woman aged 50 to 60 with acute or convalescent COVID-19.

The chain recombines TRBV7-9 with TRBJ1-4; possibly TRBD1 for D (5 bases). The CDR3 length is 16 residues. Trimming stripped 1 base from V and 3 bases from J, with 12 bases between. CDR1 is SEHNR and CDR2 is FQNEAQ in the germline V gene (reference sequence). CDR3 loop: CASSLEGLMANEKLFF. CDR3 nucleotide sequence: TGTGCCAGCAGCTTAGAGGGGCTGATGGCTAATGAAAAACTGTTTTTT.

The rearrangement links TRBV15 to TRBJ1-1; D call uncertain. The germline V and J ends were trimmed by 1 base and 6 bases, with 12 bases remaining between them. The CDR3 is made up of 14 amino acids. Germline-derived CDR1 and CDR2 are LNHNV and YYDKDF (reference sequence). Written as DNA, the CDR3 is TGTGCCACCAGCAGAGGGGGAGACGGAGCTGAAGCTTTCTTT. Protein sequence: CATSRGGDGAEAFF.

J is TRBJ2-7 and V is TRBV29-1, with D uncertain. The germline V gene encodes CDR1 SQVTM and CDR2 ANQGSEA. Trimming left V 5 bases short and J 1 base short, with 15 bases between. This CDR3 spans 14 amino acids. In DNA, the CDR3 is TGCAGCGTTACCCTGTTAGCCAAGTCCTACGAGCAGTACTTC. Translated: CSVTLLAKSYEQYF.

The genes are TRBV19 and TRBJ2-2, with 8 bases that match TRBD2. Germline V lookup: CDR1 LNHDA, CDR2 SQIVND (reference sequence). Germline trimming cut 6 bases from V and 1 base from J; bases unmatched to any gene: 1. The CDR3 is made up of 14 amino acids. The CDR3 spells CASRLAGNTGELFF. The CDR3 DNA reads as TGTGCCAGTAGGCTAGCGGGGAACACCGGGGAGCTGTTTTTT.

The rearrangement links TRBV19 to TRBJ2-2; 7 positions agree with TRBD1. Losses at the gene ends were 6 bases for V and 2 bases for J; bases not matched to a gene: 6. This CDR3 is 15 amino acids long. The germline CDR1 and CDR2 sequences are LNHDA and SQIVND (reference sequence). The CDR3 nucleotides read TGTGCCAGTAGCACAGGGGTTGGAAACACCGGGGAGCTGTTTTTT. Its translation is CASSTGVGNTGELFF.

Notes on this clone: One end of the junction does not line up with germline, which may come from a read error. The rearrangement uses TRBV7-7 and TRBJ2-1, with 7 bases fitting TRBD2. The CDR3 length is 13 residues. Germline V gives CDR1 SSHAT, CDR2 FNYEAQ (reference sequence). This chain's CDR3 is CASSGAPNNEQFF. DNA of the CDR3: TGTGCTAGCAGCGGGGCCCCCAACAATGAGCAGTTCTTC.

The chain links TRBV25-1 to TRBJ2-5; no definite D call. Deletions cut 10 bases from V and 0 bases from J, with 6 bases between. This CDR3 comprises 11 residues. Germline CDR1 MGHDK, CDR2 SYGVNS. CDR3 sequence reads: CATRYQETQYF. CDR3 DNA sequence: TGTGCCACCCGGTACCAAGAGACCCAGTACTTC.

The rearrangement joins TRBV6-5 to TRBJ1-1; D not resolved. CDR3 length: 14 amino acids. CDR1 and CDR2 (germline): MNHEY, SVGAGI. V was pared by 3 bases and J by 1 base, with 9 bases between. CDR3 coding DNA: TGTGCCAGCAGTTATTACGAGGGGAACACTGAAGCTTTCTTT. This gives the protein CASSYYEGNTEAFF.

The chain couples TRBV6-5 to TRBJ1-1, with 10 bases identical to TRBD1. The germline CDR1 and CDR2 sequences are MNHEY and SVGAGI. The CDR3 has 15 residues. V shed 1 base and J 11 bases; nucleotides not matched to a gene: 10. CDR3 sequence: CASSYFPDRGGKAFF. CDR3 in DNA: TGTGCCAGCAGTTACTTCCCGGACAGGGGGGGGAAGGCTTTCTTT.

This clone was seen a single time. This chain links TRBV7-2 with TRBJ2-7; 12 nucleotides align to TRBD2. Losses at the gene ends were 2 bases for V and 4 bases for J; bases not matched to a gene: 6. This CDR3 region has 16 residues. Germline CDR1 SGHTA, CDR2 FQGNSA. In nucleotides, the CDR3 is TGTGCCAGCAGCTTATTGACTAGCGGGAGTTCTTACGAGCAGTACTTC. Translating it yields CASSLLTSGSSYEQYF.

This clone was picked up a small number of times. V gene TRBV7-9 combines with J gene TRBJ2-2; 8 bases match TRBD2. With 2 bases clipped from V and 5 bases from J, the junction kept 7 bases outside the gene matches. Germline V gene lookup returns CDR1 SEHNR and CDR2 FQNEAQ (reference sequence). This CDR3 comprises 16 residues. For the CDR3, the DNA is TGTGCCAGCAGCTTAACGGCGGGGGGCGATACCGGGGAGCTGTTTTTT. Amino acids: CASSLTAGGDTGELFF.

This clone was observed once. The gene calls are TRBV19 and TRBJ2-1; possibly TRBD2 for D (6 bases). This CDR3 region has 14 residues. Between the trimmed V and J ends, which lost 6 bases and 1 base, there was a span of 10 bases. Per the germline V gene, CDR1 is LNHDA and CDR2 is SQIVND (reference sequence). CDR3 loop: CASSRDSSYNEQFF. In DNA, the CDR3 is TGTGCCAGTAGCAGGGACTCATCCTACAATGAGCAGTTCTTC.

The V call is TRBV23-1, the J call TRBJ1-1; 9 bases are shared with TRBD1. TRBV23-1 is annotated as an ORF whose role is uncertain. Trimming took 6 bases from V and 3 from J; bases not matched to a gene: 17. The CDR3 spans 18 residues. CDR3 sequence reads: CASSLDSGQGKTDTEAFF. The CDR3 DNA follows: TGCGCCAGCAGCCTGGATTCCGGACAGGGGAAGACGGACACTGAAGCTTTCTTT.

In DNA, the CDR3 is TGCGCCAGCAGCCAAGGCAGGGGGCCTGACTATGGCTACACCTTC. It yields the protein CASSQGRGPDYGYTF. This rearrangement joins TRBV4-3 to TRBJ1-2; 8 bases map to TRBD1. The CDR3 loop spans 15 amino acids. Germline lookup yields CDR1 LGHNA and CDR2 YSLEER. J was trimmed by 3 bases and V by 1 base; bases with no gene match: 4.

The CDR3 region has the DNA TGCGCCAGCAGCCACACGCTCAGGTCTGGTAACTATGGCTACACCTTC. This gives the protein CASSHTLRSGNYGYTF. The V call is TRBV4-3, the J call TRBJ1-2; no clear D gene. The germline V gene encodes CDR1 LGHNA and CDR2 YSLEER. Trimming pared 3 bases from V and 1 base from J, leaving 15 bases between. This CDR3 contains 16 residues.

The chain combines TRBV28 with TRBJ2-3, with 7 bases aligning to TRBD2. V was clipped by 4 bases and J by 6 bases; unmatched bases: 16. From germline, CDR1 is MDHEN and CDR2 SYDVKM. The length of the CDR3 is 17 residues. The CDR3 DNA follows: TGTGCCAGCAGTTCGCCGCGGGGAGGGGCCAATTCGGATACGCAGTATTTT. The encoded protein is CASSSPRGGANSDTQYF.

This clone was recorded only once. The V and J genes are TRBV5-1 and TRBJ2-2; 13 bases align to TRBD2. The CDR3 is made up of 16 amino acids. J was trimmed by 4 bases and V by 2 bases; bases with no gene match: 2. Germline V gene data show CDR1 as SGHRS and CDR2 as YFSETQ. This CDR3 reads CASSLGLAGATGELFF. In DNA form, the CDR3 reads TGCGCCAGCAGCTTAGGACTAGCGGGAGCCACCGGGGAGCTGTTTTTT.

CDR3 sequence: CATRQDDTGELFF. CDR3 nucleotide sequence: TGTGCCACCCGACAGGACGACACCGGGGAGCTGTTTTTT. The chain is built from TRBV10-3 and TRBJ2-2, with D maybe TRBD1 (6 bases). V was trimmed by 10 bases and J by 3 bases, leaving 12 bases between them. Germline V gives CDR1 ENHRY, CDR2 SYGVKD. The CDR3 spans 13 residues.

The V gene is TRBV9, the J gene TRBJ2-2; 8 bases align to TRBD1. V shed 3 bases and J 6 bases; nucleotides not matched to a gene: 13. The CDR3 has 17 amino acids. Germline V CDR1 and CDR2: SGDLS, YYNGEE. The chain's CDR3 is CASSAPDRANKAGELFF. Here the CDR3 DNA reads TGTGCCAGCAGCGCCCCGGACAGGGCTAATAAGGCCGGGGAGCTGTTTTTT.

The J gene is TRBJ2-7, the V gene TRBV7-6; 8 bases map to TRBD2. J gave up 6 bases and V 1 base, and 11 bases lay outside the gene matches. Germline V CDR1 and CDR2: SGHVS, FNYEAQ. The CDR3 consists of 16 residues. Written as DNA, the CDR3 is TGTGCCAGCAGCTTAGTAGTAGCGGGGTCTTCCGGCGAGCAGTACTTC. This sequence encodes CASSLVVAGSSGEQYF.

This clone was recorded a few times. The chain carries TRBV21-1 and TRBJ1-5; the table's D call TRBD1 went unverified against the DNA. TRBV21-1 is noted as a pseudogene. This CDR3 region has 15 residues. The CDR3 bases are TGTGCCAGCAGTTCGACAGAATATAGCAATCAGCCCCAGCATTTT. It codes for CASSSTEYSNQPQHF.

The rearrangement links TRBV20-1 to TRBJ2-7; D call uncertain. CDR1 and CDR2 from the germline V gene are DFQATT and SNEGSKA (reference sequence). Trimming removed 1 base from V and 5 bases from J, with 3 bases in between. The CDR3 is 10 amino acids. CDR3 in DNA: TGCAGTGCTAGAGCTCACGAGCAGTACTTC. Amino acids: CSARAHEQYF.

This rearrangement joins TRBV30 to TRBJ2-7; 7 nucleotides line up with TRBD2. CDR3 length: 16 amino acids. V gave up 0 bases and J gave up 0 bases; unmatched junction bases: 8. Germline CDR1 and CDR2: GTSNPN and SVGIG (reference sequence). The CDR3 region is CAWSVGASGSSYEQYF. CDR3 bases: TGTGCCTGGAGTGTAGGGGCTAGCGGAAGCTCCTACGAGCAGTACTTC.

The chain joins TRBV6-5 to TRBJ2-1; TRBD1 might be the D (5 bases). The CDR3 has 15 amino acids. Trimming shortened V by 0 bases and J by 2 bases, and 8 bases separated the two germline ends. CDR1 MNHEY and CDR2 SVGAGI come from the germline V gene. Written as DNA, the CDR3 is TGTGCCAGCAGTTACTCAGGGGATCCCTACAATGAGCAGTTCTTC. Its translation is CASSYSGDPYNEQFF.

The chain carries TRBV5-4 and TRBJ2-1, with a tentative D call TRBD2 (6 bases). V lost 2 bases to trimming and J lost 4 bases, with 16 bases between them. Per the germline V gene, CDR1 is SGHNT and CDR2 is YYREEE (reference sequence). CDR3 length: 16 residues. The CDR3 loop is CASSFGGRARYNEQFF. The CDR3 bases are TGTGCCAGCAGCTTTGGAGGGCGGGCCCGTTACAATGAGCAGTTCTTC.

The chain combines TRBV7-6 with TRBJ2-7; 8 bases are a match to TRBD2. With V trimmed by 1 base and J by 2 bases, 4 bases remained unmatched. CDR3 length: 15 amino acids. The V gene's germline CDR1 is SGHVS and CDR2 FNYEAQ. For the CDR3, the DNA is TGTGCCAGCAGCTTAGAGGCTAGCGGGCCCTACGAGCAGTACTTC. Its translation: CASSLEASGPYEQYF.

The chain is built from TRBV18 and TRBJ1-3, with D possibly matching TRBD1 (6 bases). The CDR3 is made up of 16 amino acids. Between the trimmed V and J ends, which lost 6 bases and 0 bases, there was a span of 15 bases. CDR1 is KGHSH and CDR2 is LQKENI in the germline V gene. For the CDR3, the DNA is TGTGCCAGCTCGCGGGCAGGGGCCCTCTCTGGAAACACCATATATTTT. The encoded protein is CASSRAGALSGNTIYF.

The chain carries TRBV2 and TRBJ1-5, with a tentative D call TRBD1 (6 bases). The germline V gene encodes CDR1 SNHLY and CDR2 FYNNEI. The CDR3 runs to 14 residues. V lost 6 bases and J lost 2, with 11 bases in between. The CDR3: CASSRQDRNQPQHF. The CDR3 region has the DNA TGTGCCAGCAGCAGACAGGATCGCAATCAGCCCCAGCATTTT.